What follows are 7 T cell receptor beta chains derived from one specimen sequenced in a study of beta chain features in type 1 diabetes. The study, taken as a whole, reports: In every one of the four CD4+ subsets, TCRB CDR3s were moderately but significantly shorter in Type 1 diabetes patients.

All of the isolated RNA was reverse transcribed, so expressed TCRB transcripts were sequenced. Data came from immunoSEQ multiplex PCR; TCRdb stores just in-frame clones and leaves some out. In the table there are around 310,000 clones, 13% of which are singletons. For these TCRs, the target antigens are not known. Sample: naive CD4+ T cells from blood. The receptors come from a woman between 18 and 29 years old with type 1 diabetes.

The chain couples TRBV5-1 to TRBJ2-1; 12 bases align to TRBD2. The J segment lost 8 bases and the V segment lost 0 bases, leaving 0 bases of the junction unmatched. Germline assignment: CDR1 SGHRS and CDR2 YFSETQ. The CDR3 spans 14 residues. The CDR3 here is CASSLASGRDEQFF. The CDR3 DNA follows: TGCGCCAGCAGCTTGGCTAGCGGGAGGGATGAGCAGTTCTTC.

The chain uses TRBV9 and TRBJ2-1, with 13 bases aligning to TRBD2. The trim removed 6 bases at V and 3 bases at J, leaving 6 bases unmatched. Germline V gene data show CDR1 as SGDLS and CDR2 as YYNGEE. The CDR3 has 16 amino acids. CDR3 region: CASTPRLAGGYNEQFF. The CDR3 DNA sequence: TGTGCCAGCACCCCCAGACTAGCGGGAGGCTACAATGAGCAGTTCTTC.

The chain employs TRBV19 and TRBJ2-2; D unclear. CDR1 is LNHDA, CDR2 SQIVND, per germline (reference sequence). The CDR3 totals 13 residues. Trimming took 5 bases from V and 1 from J, leaving 5 bases between them. In DNA, the CDR3 is TGTGCCAGTAGTCCCCGGAACACCGGGGAGCTGTTTTTT. Translated: CASSPRNTGELFF.

This clone was picked up a small number of times. The chain carries TRBV5-4 and TRBJ1-1; D is undetermined. V was cut by 3 bases and J by 1 base, with 10 bases left in between. Per germline, CDR1 SGHNT and CDR2 YYREEE (reference sequence). The CDR3 length is 14 residues. CDR3 protein: CASSYLESNTEAFF. As DNA, the CDR3 is TGTGCCAGCAGCTACCTAGAGTCGAACACTGAAGCTTTCTTT.

The chain couples TRBV7-3 to TRBJ2-3, with TRBD1 as a possible D gene (6 bases). The V end was cut by 8 bases, the J end by 3 bases, with 15 bases between. Germline V gene sequence: CDR1 SGHTA, CDR2 FQGTGA. The CDR3 sequence is 14 residues long. CDR3 sequence: CASSTGLHTDTQYF. In DNA form, the CDR3 reads TGTGCCAGCTCTACAGGGCTCCATACAGATACGCAGTATTTT.

The chain is built from TRBV29-1 and TRBJ2-5, with 8 bases fitting TRBD2. Germline V gives CDR1 SQVTM, CDR2 ANQGSEA. V shed 5 bases and J 4 bases; nucleotides not matched to a gene: 6. The CDR3 consists of 13 residues. In DNA, the CDR3 is TGCAGCGTTTACGTAGCGGGAACAGAGACCCAGTACTTC. This gives the protein CSVYVAGTETQYF.

The chain links TRBV5-1 to TRBJ2-7; no reliable D call. Trimming stripped 7 bases from V and 6 bases from J, with 23 bases between. Germline CDR1 and CDR2: SGHRS and YFSETQ. The CDR3 contains 15 residues. Written as DNA, the CDR3 is TGCGCCAGCGAATTTCCCCGACACCGCGTTTCCGAGCAGTACTTC. Translated, it gives CASEFPRHRVSEQYF.